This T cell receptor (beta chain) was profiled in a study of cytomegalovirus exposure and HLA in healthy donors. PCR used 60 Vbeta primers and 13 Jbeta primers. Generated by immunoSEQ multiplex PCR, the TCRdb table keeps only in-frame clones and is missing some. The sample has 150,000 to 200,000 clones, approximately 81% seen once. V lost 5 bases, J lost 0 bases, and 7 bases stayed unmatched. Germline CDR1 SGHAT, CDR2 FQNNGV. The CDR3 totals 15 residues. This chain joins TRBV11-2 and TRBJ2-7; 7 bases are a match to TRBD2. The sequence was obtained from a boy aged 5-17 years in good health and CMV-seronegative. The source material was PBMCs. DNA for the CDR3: TGTGCCAGCAGCCAGGTGGGGGGGAGCTCCTACGAGCAGTACTTC. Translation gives CASSQVGGSSYEQYF.